This note documents a single T cell receptor (beta chain) sequence. The sample belongs to a study of blood T cell repertoires in COVID-19. The overall study: Sites across the United States, Italy and Spain contributed samples from acute and convalescent COVID-19.

Original analysis: Reference gene primer amplification gave estimated nucleated cell counts. The method was immunoSEQ multiplex PCR; TCRdb's version includes in-frame clones alone and lacks a portion of them. V and J calls plus clone size are reproduced from that table; the DNA served to infer D and trimming. Here the sample spans 73,000 or so clones, 84% being singletons. The V segment lost 4 bases and the J segment 5 bases; nucleotides outside the gene matches: 7. This CDR3 has 15 amino acids. Germline loops: CDR1 LGHDT, CDR2 YNNKEL (reference sequence). The chain combines TRBV3-1 (or the pseudogene TRBV3-2) with TRBJ1-1, with TRBD1 matching over 10 bases. Sequences were obtained from peripheral blood. The sequence was obtained from a woman aged 55-70 years with acute or convalescent COVID-19. CDR3 nucleotide sequence: TGTGCCAGCAGCCTAGGACAGGGGGTGGCGACTGAAGCTTTCTTT. Translation gives CASSLGQGVATEAFF.